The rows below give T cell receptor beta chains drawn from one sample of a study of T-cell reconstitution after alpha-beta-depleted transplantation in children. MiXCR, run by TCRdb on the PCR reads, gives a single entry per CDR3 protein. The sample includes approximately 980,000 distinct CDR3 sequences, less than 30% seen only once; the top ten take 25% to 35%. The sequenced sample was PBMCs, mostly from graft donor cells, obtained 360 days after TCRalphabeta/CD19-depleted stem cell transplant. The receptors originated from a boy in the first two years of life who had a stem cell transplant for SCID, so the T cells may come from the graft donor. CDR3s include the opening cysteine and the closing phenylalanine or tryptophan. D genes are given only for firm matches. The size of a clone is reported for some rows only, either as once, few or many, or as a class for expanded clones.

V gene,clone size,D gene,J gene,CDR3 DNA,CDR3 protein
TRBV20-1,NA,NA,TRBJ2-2,TGCAGTGCTAGAGATAGAGCAGGGTGGTTAGACACCGGGGAGCTGTTTTTT,CSARDRAGWLDTGELFF
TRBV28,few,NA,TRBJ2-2,TGTGCCAGCAGCCCGGGGGACACCCTCACCGGGGAGCTGTTTTTT,CASSPGDTLTGELFF
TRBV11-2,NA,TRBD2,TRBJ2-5,TGTGCCAGCAGCTTAGAAAGCGGGAGAATCCAAGAGACCCAGTACTTC,CASSLESGRIQETQYF
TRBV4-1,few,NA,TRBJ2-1,TGCGCCAGCAGCCAAGATTGGAAGGGGGGACTGCAGTTCTTC,CASSQDWKGGLQFF
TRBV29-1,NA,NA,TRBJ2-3,TGCAGCGTTGCGAGGGTATCTAGCACAGATACGCAGTATTTT,CSVARVSSTDTQYF
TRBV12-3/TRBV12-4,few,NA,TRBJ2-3,TGTGCCACCCCGGACACCCAAAAAGATACGCAGTATTTT,CATPDTQKDTQYF
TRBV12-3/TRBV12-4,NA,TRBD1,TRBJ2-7,TGTGCCAGCAGTCCTATAGGGACAGGGGAAGCCTACGAGCAGTACTTC,CASSPIGTGEAYEQYF
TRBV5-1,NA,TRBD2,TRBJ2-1,TGCGCCAGCAGCTCGGTGGGAGGGCCCTCCTACAATGAGCAGTTCTTC,CASSSVGGPSYNEQFF
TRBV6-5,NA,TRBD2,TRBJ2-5,TGTGCCAGCAGTTTCCTCGGGGGGGCCTTTGAGACCCAGTACTTC,CASSFLGGAFETQYF
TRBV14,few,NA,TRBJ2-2,TGTGCCAGCAGCCCCACGGACCCTTGGGAGAACACCGGGGAGCTGTTTTTT,CASSPTDPWENTGELFF
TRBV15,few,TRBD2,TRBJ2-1,TGTGCCACCAGCAGAATCCCTAGCGGGGCGAATGAGCAGTTCTTC,CATSRIPSGANEQFF
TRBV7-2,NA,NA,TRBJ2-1,TGTATGGGGACTTTCTACAATGAGCAGTTCTTC,CMGTFYNEQFF
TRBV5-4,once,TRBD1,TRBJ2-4,TGTGCCAGCAGCGGTCGTCCCGGGACAGGGAACAACATTCAGTACTTC,CASSGRPGTGNNIQYF
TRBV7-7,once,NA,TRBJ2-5,TGTGCCAGCAGCCCCGGGCCCTGGGGTGGGACCCAGTACTTC,CASSPGPWGGTQYF
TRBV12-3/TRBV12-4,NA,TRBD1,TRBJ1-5,TGTGCCAGCAGTTTAGTGTCGTATGACAGGGGTTTTAGCAATCAGCCCCAGCATTTT,CASSLVSYDRGFSNQPQHF
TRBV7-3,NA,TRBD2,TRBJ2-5,TGTGCCAGCAGCCCCTCGGGACTAGTGGTGGAGACCCAGTACTTC,CASSPSGLVVETQYF
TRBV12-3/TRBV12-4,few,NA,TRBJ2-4,TGCGCCAGCAGCTTCGGGGTAGCCAAAAACATTCAGTACTTC,CASSFGVAKNIQYF
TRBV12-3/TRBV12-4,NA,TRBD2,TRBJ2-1,TGTGCCAGCAGCGATCAAACTCAGCGGGGTCTCCATGAGCAGTTCTTC,CASSDQTQRGLHEQFF
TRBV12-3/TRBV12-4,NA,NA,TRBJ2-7,TGTGCCAGCAGTATGAGGGAGTACGAGCAGTACTTC,CASSMREYEQYF
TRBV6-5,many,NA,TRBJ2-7,TGTGCCAGCAGTTACTCGAGGGGCAGCTCCTACGAGCAGTACTTC,CASSYSRGSSYEQYF
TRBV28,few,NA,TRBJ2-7,TGTGCCAGCAGTTTAATACGGGGACAATTGAGCTCCTACGAGCAGTACTTC,CASSLIRGQLSSYEQYF
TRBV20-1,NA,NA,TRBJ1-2,TGCAGTGCGTCCGGGCTCTTTAACTATGGCTACACCTTC,CSASGLFNYGYTF
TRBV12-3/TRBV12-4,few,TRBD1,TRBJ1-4,TGTGCCAGCAGGGGGACAGGGGGCAGCGAAAAACTGTTTTTT,CASRGTGGSEKLFF
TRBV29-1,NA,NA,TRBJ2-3,TGCAGCGTTGAAGATTTTGGGGGAAGCACAGATACGCAGTATTTT,CSVEDFGGSTDTQYF
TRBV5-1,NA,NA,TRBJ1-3,TGCGCCAGCAGCTTTTCGGGAGACTCTGGAAACACCATATATTTT,CASSFSGDSGNTIYF
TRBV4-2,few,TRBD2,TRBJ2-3,TGTGCCAGCAGCCAGATAGCGGGGGGACACACAGATACGCAGTATTTT,CASSQIAGGHTDTQYF
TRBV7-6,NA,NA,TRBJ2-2,TGTGCCAGCAGCTCCTCCTGGCAGGGCGGGGAGCTGTTTTTT,CASSSSWQGGELFF